This TCR beta chain was sequenced for a study of cytomegalovirus exposure and HLA in healthy donors. The germline V gene encodes CDR1 SQVTM and CDR2 ANQGSEA. CDR3 size: 14 residues. The germline V and J ends were trimmed by 8 bases and 0 bases, with 15 bases remaining between them. PCR amplification relied on 60 Vbeta primers (plus 13 Jbeta primers). Original methodology: In a later analysis, the count reached 74 million or so unique TCR beta chains, with roughly 12 million shared. TCRdb's copy holds only in-frame clones and misses some; the assay was immunoSEQ multiplex PCR. V, J and clone size were drawn from that table, and D and trimming were deduced from the DNA. The sample contains around 140,000 clones, about 80% of which appear only once. This clone came up once. Its antigen is not known. Findings and limits, study-wide: Cytomegalovirus association was listed for approximately 160 TCR beta chains. The dataset shows that most TCR sequences were rare, while some public TCRs occurred in many donors. TCR beta chain V- and J-gene trimming was linked, in a later analysis, to a missense variant in DCLRE1C.

Material for sequencing was PBMCs. The chain carries TRBV29-1 and TRBJ2-3; D not resolved. The receptor was isolated from a man between 40 and 49 years old in good health and CMV-seropositive. The DNA for the CDR3 is TGCAGCTATGCCAGCCTGACTAGCACAGATACGCAGTATTTT. Residues: CSYASLTSTDTQYF.